The T cell receptor beta chain under discussion was sequenced for a study of T cells in localized non-small cell lung cancer. General study points: Adjacent uninvolved lung tissue had the highest T cell clonality, exceeding tumor.

Germline V lookup: CDR1 SNHLY, CDR2 FYNNEI. V lost 4 bases, J lost 2 bases, and 3 bases lay in between. This CDR3 contains 11 residues. The method was immunoSEQ multiplex PCR; TCRdb's version includes in-frame clones alone and lacks a portion of them. The sample consists of around 26,000 clones, roughly 90% of them appearing once. As concerns this clone: Antigen specificity is unknown.

This chain connects TRBV2 to TRBJ2-7; D unclear. The sequence derives from a woman aged 18-50 years with stage I lung adenocarcinoma. Sequenced here: peripheral blood, sampled before any cancer treatment. In nucleotides, the CDR3 is TGTGCCAGCAGTGGGGCCTACGAGCAGTACTTC. Protein product: CASSGAYEQYF.